These T cell receptor beta chains were read from a single sample in a study of blood T cell repertoires in COVID-19. The method was immunoSEQ multiplex PCR; TCRdb's version includes in-frame clones alone and lacks a portion of them. The data contain about 330,000 clones, 87% of them singletons. What was sequenced was PBMCs or T cells enriched from blood (not recorded which). These receptors all stem from a woman in her twenties or thirties who had recovered from COVID-19. Both conserved end residues are part of each CDR3. A D gene is named only where the DNA matches it firmly. The size field is filled for only some rows; it gives once, few, many or a size class.

v_call	d_call	j_call	clone_size	cdr3_length	cdr3_nt	cdr3_aa
TRBV2	.	TRBJ1-1	.	13	TGTGCCAGCAGTCGGGCAGGGGCCACTGAAGCTTTCTTT	CASSRAGATEAFF
TRBV18	TRBD1	TRBJ2-7	.	15	TGTGCCAGCTCACCCGGGACAGGGGCCTCCTACGAGCAGTACTTC	CASSPGTGASYEQYF
TRBV4-3	TRBD1	TRBJ2-3	.	17	TGCGCCAGCAGCCAAGATTGGCAGGGGGCTTTCACAGATACGCAGTATTTT	CASSQDWQGAFTDTQYF
TRBV7-6	.	TRBJ1-2	.	13	TGTGCCAGCAGCCCCGACGGCGGGCGAGGCTACACCTTC	CASSPDGGRGYTF
TRBV21-1	.	TRBJ1-2	.	15	TGTGCCAGCAGGTGGGCGGGGACTTCTAACTATGGCTACACCTTC	CASRWAGTSNYGYTF
TRBV7-6	TRBD1	TRBJ1-1	.	15	TGTGCCAGCAGCCCGCAGGGGGCGCGTATCACTGAAGCTTTCTTT	CASSPQGARITEAFF
TRBV13	TRBD1	TRBJ1-4	.	18	TGTGCCAGCAGCTTAGCACAGGGGAGTTCCTTTTTTAATGAAAAACTGTTTTTT	CASSLAQGSSFFNEKLFF
TRBV28	TRBD1	TRBJ1-5	.	16	TGTGCCAGCAGGGCCATCGGGACAGGGACGAATCAGCCCCAGCATTTT	CASRAIGTGTNQPQHF
TRBV5-6	TRBD1	TRBJ2-1	.	15	TGTGCCAGCAGCTCCGGGACAGGGAAACGGGAGGAGCAGTTCTTC	CASSSGTGKREEQFF
TRBV27	.	TRBJ1-1	once	14	TGTGCCAGCAGAGGCGGGGGGCGGGTTACTGAAGCTTTCTTT	CASRGGGRVTEAFF